This is a list of T cell receptor beta chains from one sample in a study of PD-L1 blockade in urothelial cancer. Some clones are missing from TCRdb's copy, which holds only in-frame ones; the method was immunoSEQ multiplex PCR. The top ten clones hold 2% to 2.5% of a sample with approximately 90,000 clones, roughly 84% of them seen once. The sequenced sample was PBMCs, obtained around atezolizumab (anti-PD-L1) treatment. These receptors were obtained from a man aged 60 to 75 with urothelial cancer. Both conserved end residues are part of each CDR3. D genes are given only for firm matches. Some rows have no size entry. The others give once, few or many, or a class for an expanded clone.

j_call v_call d_call clone_size cdr3_aa cdr3_nt
TRBJ2-3 TRBV6-4 TRBD1 - CASSDKGASTDTQYF TGTGCCAGCAGTGACAAGGGGGCCAGCACAGATACGCAGTATTTT
TRBJ2-7 TRBV30 - - CAWSVLGGYEQYF TGTGCCTGGAGTGTACTGGGGGGCTACGAGCAGTACTTC
TRBJ1-5 TRBV19 - few CASRGGSGFSNQPQHF TGTGCCAGTAGGGGAGGCAGCGGTTTTAGCAATCAGCCCCAGCATTTT
TRBJ2-7 TRBV7-9 TRBD2 - CASSLAQPGGVEQYF TGTGCCAGCAGCTTAGCGCAACCGGGAGGCGTCGAGCAGTACTTC
TRBJ2-2 TRBV5-1 TRBD1 many CASSNYGQENTGELFF TGCGCCAGCAGCAATTACGGACAGGAAAACACCGGGGAGCTGTTTTTT
TRBJ1-2 TRBV5-1 TRBD1 - CASSLGQGNYGYTF TGCGCCAGCAGCTTGGGACAGGGGAACTATGGCTACACCTTC
TRBJ1-2 TRBV30 TRBD1 once CAWSVLDDRVGKGYTF TGTGCCTGGAGTGTACTCGATGACAGGGTGGGGAAGGGCTACACCTTC
TRBJ2-3 TRBV5-6 TRBD1 - CASSFPDRDGTDTQYF TGTGCCAGCAGCTTCCCGGACAGGGACGGCACAGATACGCAGTATTTT
TRBJ1-4 TRBV19 - - CASSPIRGPNEKLFF TGTGCCAGTAGCCCCATACGGGGTCCTAATGAAAAACTGTTTTTT
TRBJ2-2 TRBV4-2 - - CASSQDSRRVPGELFF TGTGCCAGCAGCCAAGATTCACGGAGGGTGCCCGGGGAGCTGTTTTTT
TRBJ2-1 TRBV6-5 TRBD2 - CASRAGGTHNEQFF TGTGCCAGCAGGGCGGGGGGGACTCACAATGAGCAGTTCTTC
TRBJ1-1 TRBV6-1 - - CASSELPGTEAFF TGTGCCAGCAGTGAATTGCCGGGGACTGAAGCTTTCTTT
TRBJ1-6 TRBV18 - - CASSLDSSYNSPLHF TGTGCCAGCTCACTTGACAGCTCCTATAATTCACCCCTCCACTTT
TRBJ2-1 TRBV7-8 TRBD2 - CASSYRGGGYNEQFF TGTGCCAGCAGCTACCGGGGCGGGGGCTACAATGAGCAGTTCTTC
TRBJ1-2 TRBV6-6 TRBD1 - CASSSGQGARGYTF TGTGCCAGCAGCTCGGGACAGGGGGCGCGAGGCTACACCTTC
TRBJ1-6 TRBV4-1 - - CASSQVQGLVRSPLHF TGCGCCAGCAGCCAAGTCCAGGGTTTGGTCCGTTCACCCCTCCACTTT
TRBJ1-2 TRBV2 TRBD1 - CASSGDPDRGSEGYTF TGTGCCAGCAGTGGGGACCCGGACAGGGGATCCGAAGGCTACACCTTC
TRBJ2-2 TRBV9 - - CASSVGGANTGELFF TGTGCCAGCAGCGTAGGCGGCGCGAACACCGGGGAGCTGTTTTTT
TRBJ2-1 TRBV5-4 TRBD1 - CASSPRRQGSSSYNEQFF TGTGCCAGCAGCCCCCGTAGACAGGGGTCTAGCTCCTACAATGAGCAGTTCTTC
TRBJ1-1 TRBV27 - - CASSLSGIPGEAFF TGTGCCAGCAGTTTATCCGGGATCCCGGGTGAAGCTTTCTTT
TRBJ2-1 TRBV12-1 - - CASSPFGRLEQFF TGTGCCAGCAGCCCCTTTGGGAGATTGGAGCAGTTCTTC
TRBJ2-2 TRBV30 - once CAWSDRTGELFF TGTGCCTGGAGTGACAGGACCGGGGAGCTGTTTTTT
TRBJ2-5 TRBV5-1 - few CASSLVAGTGLAQYF TGCGCCAGCAGCTTGGTGGCAGGGACTGGGTTGGCCCAGTACTTC
TRBJ1-5 TRBV6-6 - - CASSYRGASQPQHF TGTGCCAGCAGTTACCGGGGAGCAAGTCAGCCCCAGCATTTT
TRBJ2-7 TRBV5-4 TRBD1 - CASSVGQGNEQYF TGTGCCAGCAGCGTGGGACAGGGAAACGAGCAGTACTTC
TRBJ2-1 TRBV29-1 TRBD1 - CSVGGQGASNEQFF TGCAGCGTTGGGGGACAGGGGGCCTCCAATGAGCAGTTCTTC
TRBJ1-4 TRBV7-9 TRBD1 - CASSATGGVEKLFF TGTGCCAGCAGCGCTACAGGGGGCGTTGAAAAACTGTTTTTT
TRBJ1-5 TRBV12-5 - - CASAPFSGNSNQPQHF TGTGCTAGTGCCCCCTTTTCGGGGAATAGCAATCAGCCCCAGCATTTT
TRBJ1-1 TRBV7-8 TRBD1 - CASTMKTGTGNTEAFF TGTGCCAGCACCATGAAAACCGGGACAGGGAACACTGAAGCTTTCTTT
TRBJ1-1 TRBV28 - - CASSLQGLSNTEAFF TGTGCCAGCAGTTTACAGGGGCTTTCGAACACTGAAGCTTTCTTT
TRBJ2-1 TRBV11-3 - - CASSLRGGANEQFF TGTGCCAGCAGCTTAAGGGGGGGGGCAAATGAGCAGTTCTTC
TRBJ2-6 TRBV11-2 TRBD2 - CASRPGGASSGANVLTF TGTGCCAGCAGACCGGGGGGTGCAAGCTCTGGGGCCAACGTCCTGACTTTC
TRBJ1-3 TRBV6-5 - - CASSYSGAGSGYTIYF TGTGCCAGCAGTTACTCGGGTGCAGGGTCGGGTTACACCATATATTTT
TRBJ1-2 TRBV28 - - CASSSSVVPWGYTF -
TRBJ1-1 TRBV6-5 TRBD1 - CASNTGETNTEAFF TGTGCCAGCAATACAGGGGAGACGAACACTGAAGCTTTCTTT
TRBJ2-1 TRBV2 - - CASSEEQINNEQFF TGTGCCAGCAGTGAGGAACAGATTAACAATGAGCAGTTCTTC
TRBJ1-1 TRBV5-1 - - CASNLEGMGTEAFF TGCGCCAGCAATTTGGAGGGAATGGGCACTGAAGCTTTCTTT
TRBJ1-2 TRBV28 - - CASSYKGPPYGYTF TGTGCCAGCAGTTATAAGGGGCCCCCATATGGCTACACCTTC
TRBJ2-5 TRBV19 - - CASSTNRGGGETQYF TGTGCCAGTAGTACCAACAGGGGGGGCGGAGAGACCCAGTACTTC
TRBJ1-4 TRBV5-8 - - CASSLDGQGTEKLFF TGTGCCAGCAGCTTGGACGGCCAGGGGACCGAAAAACTGTTTTTT
TRBJ2-3 TRBV10-1 - - CASSESGTQTNTQYF TGCGCCAGCAGTGAGTCCGGGACTCAGACGAATACGCAGTATTTT
TRBJ2-7 TRBV5-5 TRBD1 - CASSLEGQLGEQYF TGTGCCAGCAGCTTGGAGGGACAGTTGGGCGAGCAGTACTTC
TRBJ2-7 TRBV19 TRBD1 - CASSGTGQTLSYEQYF TGTGCCAGTAGCGGGACGGGACAGACCCTTTCCTACGAGCAGTACTTC
TRBJ2-1 TRBV28 - - CASTPAGLGSYNEQFF TGTGCCAGCACACCCGCCGGGTTAGGCTCCTACAATGAGCAGTTCTTC
TRBJ1-2 TRBV5-1 - - CASSFAGDGYTF TGCGCCAGCAGCTTTGCGGGGGATGGCTACACCTTC
TRBJ1-3 TRBV6-6 TRBD1 - CASNLWTGVNTIYF TGTGCCAGCAACCTCTGGACAGGGGTAAACACCATATATTTT
TRBJ1-4 TRBV4-2 - - CASGKFSGEGTNEKLFF TGTGCCAGTGGAAAGTTTTCAGGGGAGGGGACTAATGAAAAACTGTTTTTT
TRBJ2-7 TRBV10-2 - - CASSVAGAYEQYF TGCGCCAGCAGTGTTGCAGGGGCCTACGAGCAGTACTTC